This T cell receptor (beta chain) emerged from a study of OX40 agonist ivuxolimab in advanced cancers. V gave up 1 base and J gave up 8 bases; unmatched junction bases: 6. The CDR3 is made up of 15 amino acids. Germline values: CDR1 GTSNPN, CDR2 SVGIG (reference sequence). Libraries were prepared by immunoSEQ multiplex PCR; TCRdb keeps only in-frame clonotypes and omits some of them. The sample lists about 36,000 clones; about 80% were seen once. The clonotype was recovered from an adult with an advanced solid tumor such as melanoma, head and neck, liver or kidney cancer. The genes are TRBV30 and TRBJ2-1; TRBD1 agrees at 12 bases. The specimen was CD4+ or CD8+ T cells sorted from blood, collected in a trial of the OX40 agonist ivuxolimab. The CDR3 nucleotides read TGTGCCTGGAGTGCGGGGACAGGGGGCTGGGATGAGCAGTTCTTC. Translating it yields CAWSAGTGGWDEQFF.